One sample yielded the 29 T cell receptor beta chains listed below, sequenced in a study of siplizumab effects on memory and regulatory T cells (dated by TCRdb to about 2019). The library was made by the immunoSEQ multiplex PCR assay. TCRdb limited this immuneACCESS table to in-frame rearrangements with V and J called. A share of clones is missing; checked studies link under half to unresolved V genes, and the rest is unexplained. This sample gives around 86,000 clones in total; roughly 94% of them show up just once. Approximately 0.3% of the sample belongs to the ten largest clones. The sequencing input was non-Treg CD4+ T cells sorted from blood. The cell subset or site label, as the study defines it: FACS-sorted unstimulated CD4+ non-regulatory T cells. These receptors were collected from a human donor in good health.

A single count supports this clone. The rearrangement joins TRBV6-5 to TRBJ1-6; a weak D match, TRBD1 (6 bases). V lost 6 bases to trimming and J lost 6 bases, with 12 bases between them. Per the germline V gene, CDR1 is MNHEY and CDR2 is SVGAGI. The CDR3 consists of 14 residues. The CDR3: CASRRQEFNSPLHF. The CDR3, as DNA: TGTGCCAGCAGGAGACAGGAGTTTAATTCACCCCTCCACTTT.

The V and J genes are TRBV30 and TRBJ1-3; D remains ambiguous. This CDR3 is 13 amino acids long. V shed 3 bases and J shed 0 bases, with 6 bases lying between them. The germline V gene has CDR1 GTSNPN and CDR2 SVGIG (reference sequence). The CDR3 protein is CAWSLGSGNTIYF. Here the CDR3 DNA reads TGTGCCTGGAGCTTAGGCTCTGGAAACACCATATATTTT.

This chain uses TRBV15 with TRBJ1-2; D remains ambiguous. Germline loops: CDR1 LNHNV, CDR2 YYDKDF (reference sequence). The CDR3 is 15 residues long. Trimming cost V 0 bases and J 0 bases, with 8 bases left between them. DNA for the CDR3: TGTGCCACCAGCAGAGAGGTGTTCTCTAACTATGGCTACACCTTC. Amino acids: CATSREVFSNYGYTF.

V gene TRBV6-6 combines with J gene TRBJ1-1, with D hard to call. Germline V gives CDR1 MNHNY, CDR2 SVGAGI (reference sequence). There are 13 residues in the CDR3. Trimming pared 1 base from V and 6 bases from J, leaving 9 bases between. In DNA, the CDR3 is TGTGCCAGCAGTTACTATACAGTGTCTGAAGCTTTCTTT. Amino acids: CASSYYTVSEAFF.

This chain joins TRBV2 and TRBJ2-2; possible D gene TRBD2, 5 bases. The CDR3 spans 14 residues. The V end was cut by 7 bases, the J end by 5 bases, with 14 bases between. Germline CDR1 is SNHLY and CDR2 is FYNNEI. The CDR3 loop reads CASIEGRETGELFF. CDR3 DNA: TGTGCCAGCATCGAGGGTCGGGAAACCGGGGAGCTGTTTTTT.

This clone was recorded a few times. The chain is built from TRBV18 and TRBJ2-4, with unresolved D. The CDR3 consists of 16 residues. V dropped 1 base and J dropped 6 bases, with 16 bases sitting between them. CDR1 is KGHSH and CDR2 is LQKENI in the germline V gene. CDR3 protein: CASSPLTLTWGNIQYF. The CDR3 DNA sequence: TGTGCCAGCTCACCACTGACTCTTACCTGGGGAAACATTCAGTACTTC.

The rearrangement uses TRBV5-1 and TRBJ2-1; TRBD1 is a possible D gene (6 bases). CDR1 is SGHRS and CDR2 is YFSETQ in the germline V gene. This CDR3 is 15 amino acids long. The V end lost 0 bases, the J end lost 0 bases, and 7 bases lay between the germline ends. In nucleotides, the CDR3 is TGCGCCAGCAGCTTGGCGGGACACTCCTACAATGAGCAGTTCTTC. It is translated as CASSLAGHSYNEQFF. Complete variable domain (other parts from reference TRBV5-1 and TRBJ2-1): KAGVTQTPRYLIKTRGQQVTLSCSPISGHRSVSWYQQTPGQGLQFLFEYFSETQRNKGNFPGRFSGRQFSNSRSEMNVSTLELGDSALYLCASSLAGHSYNEQFFGPGTRLTVL.

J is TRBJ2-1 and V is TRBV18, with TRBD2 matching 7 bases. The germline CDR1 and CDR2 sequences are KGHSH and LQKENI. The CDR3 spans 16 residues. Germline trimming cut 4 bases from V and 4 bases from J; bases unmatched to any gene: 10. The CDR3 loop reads CASSLFQRGEYNEQFF. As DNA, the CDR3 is TGTGCCAGCTCACTATTCCAGCGGGGTGAATACAATGAGCAGTTCTTC.

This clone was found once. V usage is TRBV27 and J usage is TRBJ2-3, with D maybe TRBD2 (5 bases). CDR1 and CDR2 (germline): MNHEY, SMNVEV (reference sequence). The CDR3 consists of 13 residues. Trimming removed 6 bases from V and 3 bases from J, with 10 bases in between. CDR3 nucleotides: TGTGCCAGCAGGATGAGGAGGACAGATACGCAGTATTTT. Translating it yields CASRMRRTDTQYF.

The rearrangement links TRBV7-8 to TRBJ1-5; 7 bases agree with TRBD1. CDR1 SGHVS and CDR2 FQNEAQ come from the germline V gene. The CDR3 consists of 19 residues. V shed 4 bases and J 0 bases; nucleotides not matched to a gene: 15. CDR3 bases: TGTGCCAGCAGCTATAGACCGGGACAGACCAAGTATAGCAATCAGCCCCAGCATTTT. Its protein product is CASSYRPGQTKYSNQPQHF. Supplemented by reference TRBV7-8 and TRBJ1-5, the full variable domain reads GAGVSQSPRYKVAKRGQDVALRCDPISGHVSLFWYQQALGQGPEFLTYFQNEAQLDKSGLPSDRFFAERPEGSVSTLKIQRTQQEDSAVYLCASSYRPGQTKYSNQPQHFGDGTRLSIL.

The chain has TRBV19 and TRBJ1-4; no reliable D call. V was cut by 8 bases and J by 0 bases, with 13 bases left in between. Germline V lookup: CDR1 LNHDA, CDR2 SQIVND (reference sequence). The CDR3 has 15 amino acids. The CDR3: CASRSRAATNEKLFF. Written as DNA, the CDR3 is TGTGCCAGTCGATCAAGGGCTGCAACTAATGAAAAACTGTTTTTT.

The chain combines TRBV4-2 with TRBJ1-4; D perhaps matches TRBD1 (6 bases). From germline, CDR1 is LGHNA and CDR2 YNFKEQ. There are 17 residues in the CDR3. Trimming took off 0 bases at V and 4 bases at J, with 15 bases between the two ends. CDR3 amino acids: CASSQESYRALNEKLFF. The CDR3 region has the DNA TGTGCCAGCAGCCAAGAATCCTACAGGGCCCTTAATGAAAAACTGTTTTTT.

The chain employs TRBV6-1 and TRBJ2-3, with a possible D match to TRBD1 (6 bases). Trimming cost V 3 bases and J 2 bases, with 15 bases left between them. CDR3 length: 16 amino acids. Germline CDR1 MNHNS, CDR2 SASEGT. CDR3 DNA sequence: TGTGCCAGCAGTGAGAGACAGGACCCTATCACAGATACGCAGTATTTT. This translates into CASSERQDPITDTQYF.

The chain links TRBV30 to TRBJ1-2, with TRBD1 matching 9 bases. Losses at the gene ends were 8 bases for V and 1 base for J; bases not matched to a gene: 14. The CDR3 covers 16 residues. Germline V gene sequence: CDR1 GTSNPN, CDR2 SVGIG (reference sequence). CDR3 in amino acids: CAGTPGQGGINYGYTF. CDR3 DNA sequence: TGTGCCGGTACACCGGGACAGGGAGGCATTAACTATGGCTACACCTTC. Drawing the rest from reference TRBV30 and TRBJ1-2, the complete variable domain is SQTIHQWPATLVQPVGSPLSLECTVEGTSNPNLYWYRQAAGRGLQLLFYSVGIGQISSEVPQNLSASRPQDRQFILSSKKLLLSDSGFYLCAGTPGQGGINYGYTFGSGTRLTVV.

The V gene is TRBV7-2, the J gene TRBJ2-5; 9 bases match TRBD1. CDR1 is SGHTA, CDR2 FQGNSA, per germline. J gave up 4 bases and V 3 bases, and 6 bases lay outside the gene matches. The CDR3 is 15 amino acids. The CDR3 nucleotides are TGTGCCAGCAGCTTTCTACAGGGGGCTCGAGAGACCCAGTACTTC. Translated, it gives CASSFLQGARETQYF.

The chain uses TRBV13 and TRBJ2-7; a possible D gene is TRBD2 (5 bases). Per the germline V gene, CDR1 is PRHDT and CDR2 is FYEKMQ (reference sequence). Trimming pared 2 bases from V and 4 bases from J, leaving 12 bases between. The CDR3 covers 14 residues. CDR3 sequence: CASSLSLADYEQYF. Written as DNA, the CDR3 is TGTGCCAGCAGCTTAAGCCTAGCCGATTACGAGCAGTACTTC.

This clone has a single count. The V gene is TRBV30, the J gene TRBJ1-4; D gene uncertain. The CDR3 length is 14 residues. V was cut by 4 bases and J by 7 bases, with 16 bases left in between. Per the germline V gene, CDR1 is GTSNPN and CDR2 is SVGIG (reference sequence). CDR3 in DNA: TGTGCCTGGACCGGAGGACCTGGCGGTGAAAAACTGTTTTTT. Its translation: CAWTGGPGGEKLFF.

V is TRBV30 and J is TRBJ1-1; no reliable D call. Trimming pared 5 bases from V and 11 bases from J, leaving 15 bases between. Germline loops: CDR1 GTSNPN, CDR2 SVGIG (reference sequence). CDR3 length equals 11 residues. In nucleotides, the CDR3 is TGTGCCTGGCCTATGGCCTTTGGGGCTTTCTTT. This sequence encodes CAWPMAFGAFF.

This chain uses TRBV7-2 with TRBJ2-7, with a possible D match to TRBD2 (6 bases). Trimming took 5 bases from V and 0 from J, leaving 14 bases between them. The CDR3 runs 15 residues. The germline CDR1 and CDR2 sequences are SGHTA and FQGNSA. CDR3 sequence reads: CASSEVPGSSYEQYF. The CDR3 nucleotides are TGTGCCAGCAGCGAAGTCCCCGGGAGCTCCTACGAGCAGTACTTC. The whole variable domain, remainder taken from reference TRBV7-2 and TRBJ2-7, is GAGVSQSPSNKVTEKGKDVELRCDPISGHTALYWYRQSLGQGLEFLIYFQGNSAPDKSGLPSDRFSAERTGGSVSTLTIQRTQQEDSAVYLCASSEVPGSSYEQYFGPGTRLTVT.

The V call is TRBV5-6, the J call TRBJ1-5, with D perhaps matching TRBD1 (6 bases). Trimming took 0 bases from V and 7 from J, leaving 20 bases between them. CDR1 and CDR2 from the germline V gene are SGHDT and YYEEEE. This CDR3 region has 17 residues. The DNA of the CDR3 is TGTGCCAGCAGCTTGGTGGGTGGGGGCGCGGAATGGCAGCCCCAGCATTTT. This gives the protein CASSLVGGGAEWQPQHF.

The CDR3 reads CASSEWGHTLEQYF. The CDR3 coding sequence is TGTGCCAGCAGTGAATGGGGTCATACCCTCGAGCAGTACTTC. The genes are TRBV6-1 and TRBJ2-7; no firm D call. The germline V gene encodes CDR1 MNHNS and CDR2 SASEGT. CDR3 length equals 14 residues. The V and J ends lost 2 bases and 6 bases respectively, with 14 bases between them.

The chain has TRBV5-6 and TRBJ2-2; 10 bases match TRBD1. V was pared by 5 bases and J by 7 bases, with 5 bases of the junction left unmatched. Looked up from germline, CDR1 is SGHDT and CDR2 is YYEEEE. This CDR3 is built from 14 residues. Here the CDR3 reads CASRDRGFGGELFF. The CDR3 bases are TGTGCCAGCAGGGACAGGGGGTTTGGCGGGGAGCTGTTTTTT.

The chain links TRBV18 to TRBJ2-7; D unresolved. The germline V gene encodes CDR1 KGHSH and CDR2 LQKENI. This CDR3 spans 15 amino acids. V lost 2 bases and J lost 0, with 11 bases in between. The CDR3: CASSPSAESSYEQYF. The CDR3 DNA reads TGTGCCAGCTCACCAAGCGCGGAGAGCTCCTACGAGCAGTACTTC.

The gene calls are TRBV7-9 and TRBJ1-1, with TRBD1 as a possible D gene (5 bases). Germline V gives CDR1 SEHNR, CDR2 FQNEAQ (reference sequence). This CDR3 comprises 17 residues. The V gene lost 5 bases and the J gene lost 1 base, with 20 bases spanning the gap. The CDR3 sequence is CASSLGDGGGANTEAFF. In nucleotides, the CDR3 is TGTGCCAGCAGCCTAGGGGATGGGGGTGGGGCGAACACTGAAGCTTTCTTT.

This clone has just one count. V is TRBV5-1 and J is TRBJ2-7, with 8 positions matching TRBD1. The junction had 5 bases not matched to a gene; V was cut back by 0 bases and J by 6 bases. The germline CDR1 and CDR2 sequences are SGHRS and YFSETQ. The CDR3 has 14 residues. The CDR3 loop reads CASSLVQGAGEQYF. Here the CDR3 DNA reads TGCGCCAGCAGCTTGGTTCAGGGGGCCGGCGAGCAGTACTTC.

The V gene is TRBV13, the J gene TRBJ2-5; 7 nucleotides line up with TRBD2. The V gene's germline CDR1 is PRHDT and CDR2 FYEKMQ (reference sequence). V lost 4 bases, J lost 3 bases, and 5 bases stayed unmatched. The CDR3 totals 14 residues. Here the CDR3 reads CASSWRGMEETQYF. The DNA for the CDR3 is TGTGCCAGCAGCTGGCGGGGGATGGAAGAGACCCAGTACTTC.

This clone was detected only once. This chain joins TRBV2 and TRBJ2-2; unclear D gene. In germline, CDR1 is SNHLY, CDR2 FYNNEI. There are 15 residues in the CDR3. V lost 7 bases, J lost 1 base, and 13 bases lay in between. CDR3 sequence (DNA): TGTGCCAGCACCACGTGGCAGGTGAACACCGGGGAGCTGTTTTTT. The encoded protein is CASTTWQVNTGELFF.

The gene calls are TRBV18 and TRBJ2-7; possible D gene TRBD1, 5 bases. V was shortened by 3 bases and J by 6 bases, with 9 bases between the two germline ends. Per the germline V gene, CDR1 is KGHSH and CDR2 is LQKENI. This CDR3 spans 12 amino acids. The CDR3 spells CASSPTGPEQYF. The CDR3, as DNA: TGTGCCAGCTCACCCACAGGTCCCGAGCAGTACTTC.

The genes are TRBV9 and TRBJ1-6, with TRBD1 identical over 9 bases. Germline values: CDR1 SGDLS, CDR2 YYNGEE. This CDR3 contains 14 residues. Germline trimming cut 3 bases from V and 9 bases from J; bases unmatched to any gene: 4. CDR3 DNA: TGTGCCAGCAGCGAGGGACAGGGTACTTCACCCCTCCACTTT. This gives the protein CASSEGQGTSPLHF.